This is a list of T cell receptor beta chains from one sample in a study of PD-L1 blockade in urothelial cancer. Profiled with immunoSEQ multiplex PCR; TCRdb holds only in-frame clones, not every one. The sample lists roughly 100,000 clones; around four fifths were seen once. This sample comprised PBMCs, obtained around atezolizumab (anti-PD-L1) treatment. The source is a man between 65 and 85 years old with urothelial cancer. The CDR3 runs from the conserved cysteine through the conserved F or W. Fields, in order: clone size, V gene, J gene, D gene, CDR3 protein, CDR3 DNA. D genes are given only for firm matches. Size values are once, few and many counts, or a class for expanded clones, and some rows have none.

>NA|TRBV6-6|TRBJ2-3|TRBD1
CASSTGGDSDTQYF
TGTGCCAGCAGTACAGGGGGCGACTCAGATACGCAGTATTTT
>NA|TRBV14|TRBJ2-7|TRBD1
CASSPGQGEGEQYF
TGTGCCAGCAGCCCCGGACAGGGGGAGGGAGAGCAGTACTTC
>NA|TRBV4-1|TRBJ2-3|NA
CASSQDSTSTDTQYF
TGCGCCAGCAGCCAAGATAGTACTAGCACAGATACGCAGTATTTT
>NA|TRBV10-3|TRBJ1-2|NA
CATSGVYGYTF
TGTGCCACGTCAGGGGTCTATGGCTACACCTTC
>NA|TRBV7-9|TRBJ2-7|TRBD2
CASSLSGGVASYEQYF
TGTGCCAGCAGCTTATCCGGGGGGGTAGCCTCCTACGAGCAGTACTTC
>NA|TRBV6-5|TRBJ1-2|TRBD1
CASSSVDRFYGYTF
TGTGCCAGCAGTTCCGTGGACAGGTTCTATGGCTACACCTTC
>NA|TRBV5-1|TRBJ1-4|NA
CASSLAGTNEKLFF
TGCGCCAGCAGCTTGGCCGGAACTAATGAAAAACTGTTTTTT
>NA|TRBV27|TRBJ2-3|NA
CASSLRSGESTDTQYF
TGTGCCAGCAGCCTAAGGTCGGGAGAATCCACAGATACGCAGTATTTT
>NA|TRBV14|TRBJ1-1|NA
CASSQDPPQDPMNTEAFF
TGTGCCAGCAGCCAAGATCCCCCACAGGATCCAATGAACACTGAAGCTTTCTTT
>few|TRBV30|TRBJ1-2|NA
CAWGRDRPKGYTF
TGTGCCTGGGGGCGCGACAGGCCGAAGGGCTACACCTTC
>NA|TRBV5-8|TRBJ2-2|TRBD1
CASSFQGARTGELFF
TGTGCCAGCAGCTTTCAGGGGGCTAGAACCGGGGAGCTGTTTTTT
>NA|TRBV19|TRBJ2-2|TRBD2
CASSRREDSGELFF
TGTGCCAGTAGTAGGCGGGAGGATTCCGGGGAGCTGTTTTTT
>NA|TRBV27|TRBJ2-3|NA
CASSLRRGDTQYF
TGTGCCAGCAGTTTGCGCAGGGGAGATACGCAGTATTTT
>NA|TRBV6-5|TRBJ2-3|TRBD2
CASSYGGRSSDTQYF
TGTGCCAGCAGTTACGGCGGGAGATCATCAGATACGCAGTATTTT
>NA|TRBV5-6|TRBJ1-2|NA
CASSRGRRTDYGYTF
TGTGCCAGCAGCCGTGGGAGGCGAACAGACTATGGCTACACCTTC
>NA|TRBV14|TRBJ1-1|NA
CASSQFAVVNTEAFF
TGTGCCAGCAGCCAGTTTGCTGTAGTGAACACTGAAGCTTTCTTT
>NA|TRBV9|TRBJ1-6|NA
CASSVDQAGTLHF
TGTGCCAGCAGCGTAGACCAGGCAGGGACCCTCCACTTT
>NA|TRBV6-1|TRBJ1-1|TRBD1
CASIPSGGFTEAFF
TGTGCCAGCATCCCGTCAGGGGGCTTTACTGAAGCTTTCTTT
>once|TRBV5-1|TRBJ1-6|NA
CASSPDSWGTSPLHF
TGCGCCAGCAGCCCGGACAGCTGGGGGACTTCACCCCTCCACTTT
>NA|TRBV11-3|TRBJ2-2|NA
CASSFDMNTGELFF
TGTGCCAGCAGCTTCGACATGAACACCGGGGAGCTGTTTTTT